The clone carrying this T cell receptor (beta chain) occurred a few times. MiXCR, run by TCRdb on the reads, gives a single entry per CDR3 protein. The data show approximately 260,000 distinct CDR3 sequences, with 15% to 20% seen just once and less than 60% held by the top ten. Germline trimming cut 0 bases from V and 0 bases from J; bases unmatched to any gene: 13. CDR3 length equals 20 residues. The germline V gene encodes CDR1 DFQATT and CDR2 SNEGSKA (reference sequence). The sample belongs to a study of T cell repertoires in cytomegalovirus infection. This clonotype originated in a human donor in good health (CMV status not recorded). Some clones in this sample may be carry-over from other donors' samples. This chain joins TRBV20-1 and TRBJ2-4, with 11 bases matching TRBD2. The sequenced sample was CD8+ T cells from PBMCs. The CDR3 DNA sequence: TGCAGTGCTAGAGACCCCCTCCCTAGCGGGGGGCCTTTAGCCAAAAACATTCAGTACTTC. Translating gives CSARDPLPSGGPLAKNIQYF.